The 8 T cell receptor beta chains below come from one sample, sequenced in a study of blood T cell repertoires in COVID-19. Here immunoSEQ multiplex PCR was the method, and the copy in TCRdb shows in-frame clones only, minus some. The data hold approximately 240,000 clones, with about 86% observed a single time. Sequencing input: PBMCs or T cells enriched from blood (not recorded which). These receptor sequences come from a middle-aged woman with acute COVID-19.

This clone appeared a single time. V and J are TRBV11-2 and TRBJ1-5, with a tentative D call TRBD1 (5 bases). The CDR3 has 14 residues. The V gene's germline CDR1 is SGHAT and CDR2 FQNNGV. With 5 bases removed from V and 10 bases from J, the gap between germline ends came to 18 bases. In DNA, the CDR3 is TGTGCCAGCAGCCGGGGAGGGGACTACACTCCCCAGCATTTT. This sequence encodes CASSRGGDYTPQHF. Variable domain in full (rest from reference TRBV11-2 and TRBJ1-5): EAGVAQSPRYKIIEKRQSVAFWCNPISGHATLYWYQQILGQGPKLLIQFQNNGVVDDSQLPKDRFSAERLKGVDSTLKIQPAKLEDSAVYLCASSRGGDYTPQHFGDGTRLSIL.

The chain is built from TRBV7-9 and TRBJ1-2; 8 nucleotides agree with TRBD1. This CDR3 is 16 amino acids long. Germline V gene sequence: CDR1 SEHNR, CDR2 FQNEAQ (reference sequence). V dropped 2 bases and J dropped 4; count of bases not matched to a gene: 9. Here the CDR3 reads CASSLPGGALLYGYTF. CDR3 sequence (DNA): TGTGCCAGCAGCTTACCAGGGGGCGCTCTACTCTATGGCTACACCTTC. The whole variable domain, remainder taken from reference TRBV7-9 and TRBJ1-2, is DTGVSQNPRHKITKRGQNVTFRCDPISEHNRLYWYRQTLGQGPEFLTYFQNEAQLEKSRLLSDRFSAERPKGSFSTLEIQRTEQGDSAMYLCASSLPGGALLYGYTFGSGTRLTVV.

The rearrangement links TRBV7-2 to TRBJ1-2, with D unresolved. V was clipped by 5 bases and J by 8 bases, with 15 bases between them. The CDR3 totals 13 residues. Germline CDR1 SGHTA, CDR2 FQGNSA. CDR3 in DNA: TGTGCCAGCAGCCTACAGTCAAACGTGGGCTACACCTTC. Translated, it gives CASSLQSNVGYTF.

The chain carries TRBV7-2 and TRBJ1-1; D is perhaps TRBD1 (6 bases). Per germline, CDR1 SGHTA and CDR2 FQGNSA. The CDR3 totals 15 residues. Trimming left V 2 bases short and J 4 bases short, with 14 bases between. CDR3 sequence reads: CASSLKQGWGTEAFF. The CDR3 bases are TGTGCCAGCAGCTTAAAACAGGGTTGGGGCACTGAAGCTTTCTTT.

The chain combines TRBV5-1 with TRBJ2-3; D unresolved. The CDR3 spans 13 residues. The germline V and J ends were trimmed by 3 bases and 4 bases, with 9 bases remaining between them. Germline assignment: CDR1 SGHRS and CDR2 YFSETQ. The CDR3 loop reads CASSSPGADTQYF. The CDR3 nucleotides are TGCGCCAGCAGCTCCCCCGGTGCAGATACGCAGTATTTT.

The chain combines TRBV5-1 with TRBJ2-1; D is possibly TRBD1 (6 bases). Trimming took 0 bases from V and 6 from J, leaving 13 bases between them. Per the germline V gene, CDR1 is SGHRS and CDR2 is YFSETQ. The CDR3 runs 15 residues. The CDR3 DNA reads as TGCGCCAGCAGCTTGGCGCCGACACAGGGCAATGAGCAGTTCTTC. Its translation: CASSLAPTQGNEQFF.

This sequence joins TRBV24-1 and TRBJ1-2; D may be TRBD1 (6 bases). Germline V gene sequence: CDR1 KGHDR, CDR2 SFDVKD. The V end was cut by 3 bases, the J end by 6 bases, with 10 bases between. CDR3 length: 13 residues. Here the CDR3 reads CATSDPGQNGYTF. The CDR3 DNA sequence: TGTGCCACCAGTGATCCTGGACAGAATGGCTACACCTTC.

The V call is TRBV19, the J call TRBJ2-5, with D possibly TRBD2 on 6 matching bases. Germline CDR1 reads LNHDA; CDR2 reads SQIVND (reference sequence). V lost 6 bases, J lost 0 bases, and 8 bases lay in between. The CDR3 length is 13 residues. Here the CDR3 DNA reads TGTGCCAGTAGGAGCGGGCACCAAGAGACCCAGTACTTC. It translates to CASRSGHQETQYF.